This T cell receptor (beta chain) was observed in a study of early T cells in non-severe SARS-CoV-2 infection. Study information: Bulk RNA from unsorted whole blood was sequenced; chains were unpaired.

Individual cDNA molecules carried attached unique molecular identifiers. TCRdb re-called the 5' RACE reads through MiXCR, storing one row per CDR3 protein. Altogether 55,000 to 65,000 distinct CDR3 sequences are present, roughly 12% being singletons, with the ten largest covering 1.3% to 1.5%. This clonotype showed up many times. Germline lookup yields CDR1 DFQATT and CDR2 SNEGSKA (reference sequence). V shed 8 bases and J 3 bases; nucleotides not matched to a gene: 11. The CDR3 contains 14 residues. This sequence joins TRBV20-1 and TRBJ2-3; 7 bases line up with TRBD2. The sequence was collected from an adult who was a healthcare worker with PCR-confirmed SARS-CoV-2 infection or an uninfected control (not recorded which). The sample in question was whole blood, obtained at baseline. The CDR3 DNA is TGCAGTCCGAGGGGCGGTAGCGGGACAGATACGCAGTATTTT. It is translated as CSPRGGSGTDTQYF.